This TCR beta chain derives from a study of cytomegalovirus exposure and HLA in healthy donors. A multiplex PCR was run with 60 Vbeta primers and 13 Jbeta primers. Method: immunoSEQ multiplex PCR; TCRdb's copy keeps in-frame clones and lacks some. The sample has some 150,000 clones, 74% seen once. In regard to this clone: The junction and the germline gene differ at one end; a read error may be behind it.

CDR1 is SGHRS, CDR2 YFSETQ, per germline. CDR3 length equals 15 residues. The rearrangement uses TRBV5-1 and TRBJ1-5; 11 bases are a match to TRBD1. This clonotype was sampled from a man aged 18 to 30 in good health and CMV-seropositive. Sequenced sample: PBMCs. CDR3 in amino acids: CAGSPGTGGNQPQHF. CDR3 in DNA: TGCGCCGGCAGCCCCGGGACAGGGGGAAATCAGCCCCAGCATTTT.